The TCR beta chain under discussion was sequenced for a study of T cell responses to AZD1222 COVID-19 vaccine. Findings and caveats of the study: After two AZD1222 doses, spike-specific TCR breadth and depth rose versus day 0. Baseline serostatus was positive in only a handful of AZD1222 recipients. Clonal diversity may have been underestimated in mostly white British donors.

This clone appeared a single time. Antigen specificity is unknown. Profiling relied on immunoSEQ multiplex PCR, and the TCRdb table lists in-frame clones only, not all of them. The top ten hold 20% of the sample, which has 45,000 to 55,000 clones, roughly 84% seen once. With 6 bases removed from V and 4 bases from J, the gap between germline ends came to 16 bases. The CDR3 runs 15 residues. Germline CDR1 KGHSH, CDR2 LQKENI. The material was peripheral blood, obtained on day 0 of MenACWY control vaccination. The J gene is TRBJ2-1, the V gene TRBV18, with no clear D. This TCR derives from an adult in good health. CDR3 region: CASSVTKGPYNEQFF. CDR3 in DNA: TGTGCCAGCTCTGTGACAAAGGGCCCTTACAATGAGCAGTTCTTC.